This paragraph reports one T cell receptor beta chain. What it binds is unknown. The data stem from a study of T cells in Graves' hyperthyroidism and ophthalmopathy. RNA transcripts yielded amplified TCR beta CDR3 regions. The HTBI primer set was used in a first-round RT-PCR of the TCR CDR3. A single record per CDR3 protein comes from TCRdb applying MiXCR to the multiplex PCR reads. Of under 650,000 distinct CDR3 sequences in the sample, about a sixth are singletons; the top ten hold 3% to 4.5%. In patients aged 18 to 65, hyperthyroidism was newly diagnosed, with duration under 2 months. Uncontrolled infection, other autoimmune disease, pregnancy or lactation led to exclusion. The CDR3 spans 15 residues. V lost 3 bases and J lost 0; bases outside the gene matches: 4. The germline V gene has CDR1 MNHEY and CDR2 SVGAGI. Study-level results: Clonotypes that were expanded in thyroid above 0.001 mostly appeared in blood too. Progression to ophthalmopathy was predicted a median of 6.5 months early.

The chain is built from TRBV6-5 and TRBJ1-1; 7 bases align to TRBD1. The sequenced sample was blood. This TCR was sampled from a woman aged 25 to 39 with Graves' hyperthyroidism. The CDR3 reads CASSYAGTVNTEAFF. CDR3 DNA: TGTGCCAGCAGTTATGCCGGGACAGTGAACACTGAAGCTTTCTTT.